This T cell receptor beta chain was identified during a study of cytomegalovirus exposure and HLA in healthy donors. The primer mix had 60 Vbeta and 13 Jbeta primers. Sequenced by immunoSEQ multiplex PCR; TCRdb stores in-frame clones only, minus some. Of roughly 120,000 clones detected, 9% to 10% appear once; the ten largest clones hold approximately 3%. The CDR3 consists of 12 residues. CDR1 is MNHNS, CDR2 SASEGT, per germline. This chain joins TRBV6-1 and TRBJ2-5, with unresolved D. The tail of the sequence fits TRBJ2-7 better, so the J call may be wrong. The receptor's source is a man under 40 in good health and CMV-seronegative. Sequenced input: PBMCs. The CDR3: CASSIRNYEQYF. The CDR3 region has the DNA TGTGCCAGCAGTATTCGGAACTACGAGCAGTACTTC.